This TCR beta chain was identified in a study of T cells after posttransplantation cyclophosphamide. Study-wide findings and caveats: Recipient CMV seropositivity and CMV reactivation strongly tracked TRB clonality.

The CDR3 runs to 16 residues. The ends lost 0 bases at V and 1 base at J; junction bases unmatched: 4. Germline CDR1 and CDR2: SGDLS and YYNGEE. Treatment was busulfan-fludarabine conditioning, a marrow graft, and cyclophosphamide on days +3 and +4. The method was immunoSEQ multiplex PCR; TCRdb's version includes in-frame clones alone and lacks a portion of them. The table has about 11,000 clones, around 85% seen once. A word on this clone: Its antigen is unidentified.

The J gene is TRBJ2-5, the V gene TRBV9; 9 bases agree with TRBD2. Sequencing was performed on PBMCs, taken roughly 2,000 days after allogeneic stem cell transplant with posttransplant cyclophosphamide. The TCR was taken from a female patient aged 45 to 65 who received an allogeneic stem cell transplant from a related donor, was CMV-positive, and had no GVHD. The T cells may come from the graft donor. CDR3 sequence reads: CASSVEASGAQETQYF. The CDR3 nucleotides are TGTGCCAGCAGCGTAGAGGCTAGCGGGGCCCAAGAGACCCAGTACTTC.